This T cell receptor beta chain was obtained from a study of T cells expressing NK-cell markers (dated by TCRdb to about 2020). Background for the entire study: In sorted CD3+CD56+NKG2C+, CD3+CD56+NKG2C- and CD3+CD56-NKG2C+ T-cell subsets from about eight donors, TCR beta-chain repertoires were profiled. Among the eight sequenced donors, only one was HCMV-seronegative, while the other seven were HCMV-seropositive. The study sequenced eight donors, all healthy volunteers chosen at random: three men and five women. The libraries were sequenced on Illumina HiSeq 2000/2500, MiSeq or NextSeq, producing 2 x 150 bp reads.

To determine HCMV serostatus, a commercial ELISA kit was used to detect HCMV-specific IgG in serum. Ficoll density gradient centrifugation was used to isolate peripheral blood mononuclear cells from blood. This sample was sequenced with an Illumina HiSeq 2000. TCR beta cDNA libraries were made by 5'RACE template switching that added a universal primer site and unique molecular identifiers. Synthesis of cDNA was primed from the TCR beta constant segment and was followed by two consecutive PCR amplification steps. In the paper's pipeline: MIGEC was used to demultiplex reads and group the reads by UMI, and MiTCR was used to assemble and quantify clonotypes. Only TCR cDNA sequences supported by at least two reads were kept to exclude erroneous sequences. Downstream repertoire analysis used the tcR package, and clonotypes were matched across fractions by CDR3 nucleotide sequence plus V segment. VDJmatch was used to annotate antigen specificity against VDJdb, with one amino acid substitution allowed in CDR3. Once TCRdb had reprocessed the reads, it stored one entry per CDR3 protein sequence and supplied no DNA. The V and J calls here are based on TCRdb, not the publication. The sample table includes hundreds of thousands of distinct CDR3 sequences. The top ten hold about 3.6% of the sample.

A word on this clonotype: Its binding antigen is unknown.

Taken from the germline V gene, the CDR1 and CDR2 loops are SGHRS and YFSETQ. The CDR3 goes from the cysteine to the phenylalanine over 18 residues. No DNA sequence is on record. What the study reported, not specific to this receptor: In six donors, the dominant CD3+CD56+NKG2C+ clonotypes ranked among the top 10 CD8+ clonotypes, making up about 1.0-8% of CD8+ T cells. Those dominant clonotypes were again the most abundant among CD3+CD56-NKG2C+ cells in a few donors, at about 25-65%. Whether the expanded NKG2C-expressing T cell clones were specific for HCMV antigens remained unclear.

The rearranged chain carries TRBV5-1 and TRBJ2-1; TCRdb proposes TRBD1, but this gene call is untestable without DNA. The specimen was blood T cells: a sorted CD56 or NKG2C T cell subset, CD4+ or CD8+ T cells, or bulk PBMC T cells (not recorded which). The source is a man between 18 and 35 years old in good health. Donor details come from another sample of the same person, matched by shared clones. The CDR3 reads CASSLGAGSGQSYNEQFF.